The 2 T cell receptor beta chains in this list originate from one sample, sequenced in a study of cytomegalovirus exposure and HLA in healthy donors. In the PCR, 60 Vbeta and 13 Jbeta primers were used. Libraries were prepared by immunoSEQ multiplex PCR; TCRdb keeps only in-frame clonotypes and omits some of them. The data hold 90,000 to 150,000 clones, with about 70% observed a single time. Sample: PBMCs. Source of these receptors: a woman aged 40 to 50 in good health and CMV-seronegative.

The chain combines TRBV25-1 with TRBJ1-1; D call uncertain. V lost 5 bases and J 3 bases, leaving 13 bases between the germline ends. This CDR3 is built from 14 residues. Per germline, CDR1 MGHDK and CDR2 SYGVNS. CDR3 DNA sequence: TGTGCCAGCAGTCAAACAGACCGGTACACTGAAGCTTTCTTT. This sequence encodes CASSQTDRYTEAFF.

V is TRBV4-2 and J is TRBJ2-2, with 8 bases identical to TRBD2. The V gene end was trimmed by 4 bases and the J gene end by 6 bases; junction bases not matched to a gene: 10. The germline CDR1 and CDR2 sequences are LGHNA and YNFKEQ. CDR3 length: 16 amino acids. CDR3 nucleotides: TGTGCCAGCAGCCCTCGGGCGGGAGGAGACGCCGGGGAGCTGTTTTTT. This translates into CASSPRAGGDAGELFF.